The TCR beta chain under discussion was sequenced for a study of post-analysis software for immune sequencing data. Study results and limitations: Patients used roughly five TRBV segments, including TRBV5-6, TRBV5-1 and TRBV20-1, more often than controls.

Unique molecular identifiers featured in each of the TCR beta cDNA libraries. T cells numbering roughly 0.9 to 10 million yielded cDNA molecules that totaled roughly 0.5 million. TCRdb itself ran the PCR reads through MiXCR, one entry per CDR3 protein. The data show about 400,000 distinct CDR3 sequences, around 37% seen once. Worth noting for this clonotype: Its specificity is unknown.

The CDR3 consists of 12 residues. The germline V and J ends were trimmed by 5 bases and 7 bases, with 11 bases remaining between them. Germline CDR1 MNHNY, CDR2 SVGAGI (reference sequence). The sequenced sample consisted of blood. The TCR originated in a girl between 5 and 17 years old with multiple sclerosis. The V gene is TRBV6-6, the J gene TRBJ1-1; D perhaps matches TRBD1 (6 bases). The CDR3 sequence is CASSGETGEAFF. The CDR3 DNA reads as TGTGCCAGCAGTGGCGAGACAGGTGAAGCTTTCTTT.